This passage covers 27 T cell receptor beta chains from one sample sequenced in a study of human T cells and chemical hapten exposure. Time point indicated: patch test 1, 2 weeks after DPC sensitization. Specified treatment: therapeutic diphenylcyclopropenone sensitization with weekly scalp DPC. TCRdb recomputed calls from the RACE reads with MiXCR, one row per CDR3 protein. Altogether some 190,000 distinct CDR3 sequences are present, under 25% being singletons, with the ten largest covering under 7%. Sample: whole blood, taken in connection with sensitization to the hapten diphenylcyclopropenone (DPC). These receptor sequences come from a woman aged 45-65 years with alopecia areata. Some clones in this sample may be carry-over from other donors' samples.

This clonotype was detected only a few times. The chain combines TRBV11-2 with TRBJ2-7, with unresolved D. The CDR3 is 15 amino acids. Deletions cut 8 bases from V and 2 bases from J, with 19 bases between. The germline gives CDR1 SGHAT, CDR2 FQNNGV. The CDR3 DNA reads as TGTGCCAGCCAGCCAAGCTCAGGCCCGACCTACGAGCAGTACTTC. This codes for CASQPSSGPTYEQYF.

This clonotype turned up a few times. J is TRBJ1-3 and V is TRBV20-1; the D is unclear. Germline V gene lookup returns CDR1 DFQATT and CDR2 SNEGSKA (reference sequence). This CDR3 region has 14 residues. The V end lost 5 bases, the J end lost 0 bases, and 11 bases lay between the germline ends. CDR3 DNA sequence: TGCAGTGCTGAAGACCGGAGCTCTGGAAACACCATATATTTT. The encoded protein is CSAEDRSSGNTIYF.

V usage is TRBV2 and J usage is TRBJ2-1; no definite D call. Germline V lookup: CDR1 SNHLY, CDR2 FYNNEI. The V and J ends lost 5 bases and 0 bases respectively, with 8 bases between them. This CDR3 comprises 14 residues. As DNA, the CDR3 is TGTGCCAGCAGTTATACCTTCTCCTACAATGAGCAGTTCTTC. Translated: CASSYTFSYNEQFF. Together with reference TRBV2 and TRBJ2-1, the CDR3 gives the full variable domain: EPEVTQTPSHQVTQMGQEVILRCVPISNHLYFYWYRQILGQKVEFLVSFYNNEISEKSEIFDDQFSVERPDGSNFTLKIRSTKLEDSAMYFCASSYTFSYNEQFFGPGTRLTVL.

This clonotype was seen ten or more times. The chain recombines TRBV18 with TRBJ2-7; D may be TRBD2 (5 bases). CDR3 length: 12 residues. V was shortened by 3 bases and J by 7 bases, with 10 bases between the two germline ends. Germline V gene data show CDR1 as KGHSH and CDR2 as LQKENI. CDR3 DNA sequence: TGTGCCAGCTCACCGCAGTCGGGGGAGCAGTACTTC. It codes for CASSPQSGEQYF.

This clonotype was picked up a small number of times. V and J are TRBV18 and TRBJ2-7; D might be TRBD2 (5 bases). V was shortened by 1 base and J by 2 bases, with 18 bases between the two germline ends. Germline V gene data show CDR1 as KGHSH and CDR2 as LQKENI. The CDR3 is 17 amino acids. The CDR3 sequence: CASSPLRSSFTTYEQYF. The CDR3 nucleotides read TGTGCCAGCTCACCACTTCGTTCTAGCTTCACGACCTACGAGCAGTACTTC.

In DNA, the CDR3 is TGTGCCAGCAGCAAAGTGTCGGGACAGGGCGTTCATAGCAATCAGCCCCAGCATTTT. This codes for CASSKVSGQGVHSNQPQHF. The gene calls are TRBV21-1 and TRBJ1-5; the table's D call, TRBD1, was not checked against the DNA. TRBV21-1 counts as a pseudogene. The CDR3 length is 19 residues.

This clonotype was detected only a few times. The chain employs TRBV27 and TRBJ2-7; D is perhaps TRBD2 (6 bases). V lost 8 bases to trimming and J lost 1 base, with 12 bases between them. This CDR3 is built from 13 residues. CDR1 and CDR2 (germline): MNHEY, SMNVEV (reference sequence). CDR3 loop: CASWSRGSYEQYF. CDR3 coding DNA: TGTGCCAGCTGGTCGCGGGGATCCTACGAGCAGTACTTC.

The rearrangement uses TRBV20-1 and TRBJ2-4; weak D call: TRBD1 (5 bases). Germline values: CDR1 DFQATT, CDR2 SNEGSKA (reference sequence). This CDR3 has 12 amino acids. The V and J ends lost 4 bases and 6 bases respectively, with 10 bases between them. The CDR3 region is CSAKGLANIQYF. DNA of the CDR3: TGCAGTGCTAAGGGGTTGGCAAACATTCAGTACTTC.

This clonotype was recorded a few times. The rearrangement uses TRBV21-1 and TRBJ2-1; the table assigns TRBD2, which was not confirmed against the DNA. TRBV21-1 corresponds to a pseudogene. This CDR3 spans 16 amino acids. The CDR3: CASSKAQEGKGTEQFF. The DNA of the CDR3 is TGTGCCAGCAGCAAAGCGCAGGAGGGTAAGGGAACTGAGCAGTTCTTC.

This clonotype was counted between two and nine times. This sequence joins TRBV2 and TRBJ2-1; TRBD1 aligns across 10 bases. The V gene end was trimmed by 6 bases and the J gene end by 4 bases; junction bases not matched to a gene: 3. The V gene's germline CDR1 is SNHLY and CDR2 FYNNEI. CDR3 size: 14 residues. The DNA of the CDR3 is TGTGCCAGCAGCTGGGACAGGGGTTACAATGAGCAGTTCTTC. As protein: CASSWDRGYNEQFF.

V usage is TRBV6-1 and J usage is TRBJ1-5, with D unresolved. Germline assignment: CDR1 MNHNS and CDR2 SASEGT. The CDR3 has 13 residues. Trimming removed 3 bases from V and 9 bases from J, with 12 bases in between. CDR3 in DNA: TGTGCCAGCAGTGATATGGAACTTCTGCCCCAGCATTTT. This translates into CASSDMELLPQHF.

This clonotype was observed a few times. The V gene is TRBV5-1, the J gene TRBJ2-6; a weak D match, TRBD1 (5 bases). Looked up from germline, CDR1 is SGHRS and CDR2 is YFSETQ. V lost 2 bases, J lost 4 bases, and 13 bases lay in between. This CDR3 has 16 amino acids. The CDR3, as DNA: TGCGCCAGCAGCTTCAAAGGGGCGCAAGGGGCCAACGTCCTGACTTTC. It is translated as CASSFKGAQGANVLTF.

V is TRBV27 and J is TRBJ2-2, with 9 bases identical to TRBD2. The CDR3 runs to 15 residues. V was clipped by 3 bases and J by 5 bases; unmatched bases: 4. Germline values: CDR1 MNHEY, CDR2 SMNVEV (reference sequence). CDR3 sequence (DNA): TGTGCCAGCAGTTTGGGCGGGAGGGCGACCGGGGAGCTGTTTTTT. Its translation: CASSLGGRATGELFF.

V and J are TRBV20-1 and TRBJ1-1; tentatively, D is TRBD1 (5 bases). CDR3 size: 14 residues. V was trimmed by 3 bases and J by 3 bases, leaving 14 bases between them. Germline loops: CDR1 DFQATT, CDR2 SNEGSKA (reference sequence). The CDR3 protein is CSARVGVLYTEAFF. The CDR3 nucleotides read TGCAGTGCTAGGGTGGGGGTCCTATACACTGAAGCTTTCTTT.

The CDR3 DNA reads TGTGCCGTCGGACCCGGCGTATCAAGCTCCTATAATTCACCCCTCCACTTT. It encodes CAVGPGVSSSYNSPLHF. V gene TRBV2 combines with J gene TRBJ1-6; no firm D call. V dropped 11 bases and J dropped 0 bases, with 20 bases sitting between them. CDR1 SNHLY and CDR2 FYNNEI come from the germline V gene. CDR3 size: 17 residues.

The chain recombines TRBV20-1 with TRBJ1-1; 8 bases are shared with TRBD1. This CDR3 comprises 14 residues. Looked up from germline, CDR1 is DFQATT and CDR2 is SNEGSKA (reference sequence). Germline trimming cut 6 bases from V and 10 bases from J; bases unmatched to any gene: 16. The CDR3 sequence is CSALAGYTGGAAFF. CDR3 DNA: TGCAGTGCCCTCGCCGGCTATACAGGGGGTGCAGCTTTCTTT.

This clonotype has more than one count but fewer than ten. The gene calls are TRBV6-2 or TRBV6-3 and TRBJ1-1; D is perhaps TRBD1 (5 bases). Germline V CDR1 and CDR2: MNHEY, SVGEGT. Between the trimmed V and J ends, which lost 6 bases and 1 base, there was a span of 9 bases. This CDR3 region has 13 residues. CDR3 protein: CASSNGQNTEAFF. The CDR3 DNA follows: TGTGCCAGCAGCAACGGACAGAACACTGAAGCTTTCTTT.

A few counts support this clonotype. The V call is TRBV11-2, the J call TRBJ2-1; D not resolved. This CDR3 contains 11 residues. V was trimmed by 5 bases and J by 9 bases, leaving 8 bases between them. CDR1 is SGHAT and CDR2 is FQNNGV in the germline V gene. CDR3 bases: TGTGCCAGCAGCAATAGTCGTGAGCAGTTCTTC. As protein: CASSNSREQFF.

This clonotype turned up a few times. The chain employs TRBV10-3 and TRBJ2-3; D unresolved. Germline values: CDR1 ENHRY, CDR2 SYGVKD. CDR3 length: 12 amino acids. V shed 5 bases and J shed 6 bases, with 9 bases lying between them. The CDR3 DNA reads TGTGCCATCAGTTTAGCCGGGGATACGCAGTATTTT. Translated, it gives CAISLAGDTQYF.

In this sample, this clonotype turned up a few times. The chain combines TRBV20-1 with TRBJ1-1; 7 positions match TRBD1. This CDR3 contains 11 residues. Trimming removed 5 bases from V and 10 bases from J; junction bases left unmatched: 7. Germline V CDR1 and CDR2: DFQATT, SNEGSKA (reference sequence). DNA of the CDR3: TGCAGTGCTCAAGACAGGGAGGGAGCTTTCTTT. Its protein product is CSAQDREGAFF.

This clonotype was detected only a few times. J is TRBJ2-3 and V is TRBV24-1; perhaps TRBD1 as D (6 bases). Trimming removed 3 bases at V and 2 bases at J, with 11 bases between. Germline values: CDR1 KGHDR, CDR2 SFDVKD. The CDR3 extends over 15 amino acids. The DNA of the CDR3 is TGTGCCACCAGTGATCACCGGACAGTCACAGATACGCAGTATTTT. Amino acids: CATSDHRTVTDTQYF.

The chain has TRBV3-1 and TRBJ1-1; TRBD1 matches at 8 bases. Germline V gene sequence: CDR1 LGHDT, CDR2 YNNKEL (reference sequence). The CDR3 loop spans 16 amino acids. V dropped 4 bases and J dropped 1; count of bases not matched to a gene: 8. Here the CDR3 DNA reads TGTGCCAGCAGCCCCGGACCAGGACAGGGGAACACTGAAGCTTTCTTT. Amino acid sequence: CASSPGPGQGNTEAFF.

This clonotype was found a few times. The V gene is TRBV6-2 or TRBV6-3, the J gene TRBJ2-5; the D is unclear. V was clipped by 7 bases and J by 5 bases, with 11 bases between them. CDR1 is MNHEY and CDR2 is SVGEGT in the germline V gene. The CDR3 length is 12 residues. The chain's CDR3 is CASMNPLETQYF. CDR3 bases: TGTGCCAGCATGAACCCCCTGGAGACCCAGTACTTC.

This clonotype was seen only a few times. The CDR3 DNA follows: TGCGCCAGCAGCTGGCCTAGCGACTCCTACAATGAGCAGTTCTTC. This encodes CASSWPSDSYNEQFF. This rearrangement joins TRBV5-1 to TRBJ2-1, with D possibly TRBD2 on 6 matching bases. The V and J ends lost 3 bases and 0 bases respectively, with 10 bases between them. The CDR3 is 15 amino acids. The germline V gene has CDR1 SGHRS and CDR2 YFSETQ.

V usage is TRBV3-1 and J usage is TRBJ2-1, with D tentatively TRBD2 (5 bases). Trimming pared 2 bases from V and 4 bases from J, leaving 9 bases between. The V gene's germline CDR1 is LGHDT and CDR2 YNNKEL (reference sequence). The CDR3 runs 14 residues. The CDR3 loop is CASSQSREYNEQFF. In DNA form, the CDR3 reads TGTGCCAGCAGCCAATCTAGGGAGTACAATGAGCAGTTCTTC.

This clonotype was seen a single time. V usage is TRBV20-1 and J usage is TRBJ2-2; 7 bases fit TRBD2. Germline CDR1 and CDR2: DFQATT and SNEGSKA (reference sequence). V trimming: 6 bases; J trimming: 4 bases; junction bases outside the gene matches: 8. The CDR3 is 14 residues long. The chain's CDR3 is CSAPSGIRTGELFF. As DNA, the CDR3 is TGCAGTGCCCCCAGCGGGATTCGCACCGGGGAGCTGTTTTTT.

The V call is TRBV7-9, the J call TRBJ2-6; TRBD1 matches at 9 bases. The germline CDR1 and CDR2 sequences are SEHNR and FQNEAQ (reference sequence). V dropped 5 bases and J dropped 5; count of bases not matched to a gene: 10. The CDR3 contains 17 residues. The CDR3 region has the DNA TGTGCCAGCAGCCCTCCCGGGACAGGGTCCCGGGCCAACGTCCTGACTTTC. Its translation: CASSPPGTGSRANVLTF.